This entry describes one T cell receptor (beta chain). Its antigen is unknown. Base-call qualities are not available, and no considerably larger clone is one nucleotide away. Collaborating institutions collected whole blood in K2EDTA tubes following their own protocols. For TCRbeta analysis, collaborator samples were shipped as frozen whole blood, as isolated PBMCs, or as DNA extracted from either sample type. CDR1 and CDR2 are read off the germline V gene as SQVTM and ANQGSEA. Including cysteine and phenylalanine, the CDR3 has 13 amino acids. Of all the DNA, just the CDR3 is kept, 39 bases in frame from base 1. Trimming costs V 2 bases and J 2 bases, and their ends lie 10 bases apart. The immunoSEQ Assay, a bias-controlled multiplex PCR, was used to amplify TCRbeta CDR3 regions from genomic DNA. The authors' analysis ran thus. The number of nucleated cells in each sample was estimated by amplification of reference gene primers within the assay. To quantify the absolute abundance of each unique TCRbeta CDR3 rearrangement, sequence reads were collapsed and filtered. For each sample, productive Simpson clonality was calculated as the square root of Simpson's diversity index over productive rearrangements. What TCRdb holds here is the immuneACCESS table cut down to in-frame rearrangements. Part of the clones is not present; checked against another copy, under half of the missing clones reflect an unresolved V gene, and the others are unexplained. The V and J calls and clone size come from that table; D and trimming were worked out from the DNA. For this sample the table gives a few hundred thousand clones, of which around nine tenths were detected only once. Together, the top ten hold approximately 12% of the sample.

The sample is drawn from a study of blood T cell repertoires in COVID-19 (dated by TCRdb to between 2020 and 2021). Context from the whole study: Samples from collaborators originated in the United States, Italy and Spain and spanned both the acute and convalescent phases of COVID-19. Deeply sampled blood TCRbeta repertoires from subjects exposed to, actively infected with, or recovered from COVID-19 were included in the dataset. Nearly every sample came with metadata listing a de-identified subject ID, COVID-19 status, age in years and sex. Where available, HLA class I and class II types were taken from metadata supplied by the sample provider and were not determined by assay-based typing. The samples were drawn from the first 160 participants of the ongoing ImmuneRACE study and from 1,254 subjects provided by 6 global collaborators. The material from the prospective study consisted of cDNA or gDNA derived from T cells, B-cell-depleted T cells, or PBMCs. A freely available public database, intended as a resource for researchers studying the immune response to SARS-CoV-2, is where the repertoires were released. The investigation overall reported the following: How much clinical and demographic metadata was included differed by source and by participant, and the metadata was provided uncurated.

Sequences were obtained from peripheral blood. The receptor's source is a woman aged 55-70 years with acute or convalescent COVID-19. The sequence links TRBV29-1 to TRBJ2-7; TRBD1 is possibly the D segment (6 matching bases). Here is the DNA: TGCAGCGTTGAACTGGCAGGGGCCTACGAGCAGTACTTC. It codes for CSVELAGAYEQYF.